This record looks at one T cell receptor (beta chain) sequence and its context. Its antigen is currently unknown. This record belongs to a study of cytomegalovirus exposure and HLA in healthy donors. Study observations and caveats: Subsequent analysis found a tendency for first-cohort TCR clusters to co-occur within the approximately 130 validation repertoires. There were some public TCRs occurring in many donors, but most TCR sequences were rare. A few chains linked to CMV were shown in vitro to be specific for CMV antigens.

Germline CDR1 reads MDHEN; CDR2 reads SYDVKM. CDR3 size: 15 residues. Trimming removed 3 bases from V and 3 bases from J; junction bases left unmatched: 4. Sequenced by immunoSEQ multiplex PCR; TCRdb stores in-frame clones only, minus some. The sample shows about 78,000 clones, 90% to 96% of them seen only once. The receptor was derived from a man aged 18 to 35 in good health and CMV-seropositive. J is TRBJ1-5 and V is TRBV28, with 8 bases matching TRBD1. Sequencing was performed on PBMCs. The CDR3 loop reads CASSLARGLNQPQHF. The CDR3 region has the DNA TGTGCCAGCAGTTTGGCCAGGGGGCTCAATCAGCCCCAGCATTTT.